Described below is a single T cell receptor beta chain sequence and its context. Given a much more abundant clone one base away, this may be a read error. The sample originates from a study of molecular identifiers for immune sequencing clone quantification. TCRdb analysed the PCR reads with MiXCR anew, one entry per CDR3 protein. The table records a few hundred thousand distinct CDR3 sequences, over 20% of them present only once. The CDR3 has 17 amino acids. CDR1 and CDR2 (germline): MNHEY, SVGEGT. This clonotype originated in a human donor in good health. Some libraries in this study had Jurkat cell RNA spiked in. V and J are TRBV6-2 or TRBV6-3 and TRBJ2-6; TRBD1 agrees at 9 bases. The sample consisted of naive CD8+ T cells from blood, with Jurkat cell RNA spiked in. Indicated subset: FACS-sorted CD8+CD4-CCR7+CD45RA+ naive T cells. The CDR3 is CVSSYSTGGSGANVLTF. CDR3 DNA sequence: TGTGTCAGCAGTTACTCGACAGGGGGCTCTGGGGCCAACGTCCTGACTTTC.